This T cell receptor (beta chain) was captured by sequencing in a study of T cell repertoires in cytomegalovirus infection. About the research overall: Indicated by public TCR beta signatures were CMV infection and matching HLA type. Overall study findings and caveats: The ex vivo response was dominated by HLA-C-restricted CMV-specific TCR beta clonotypes.

TCRdb re-derived calls from the reads in MiXCR, one entry per CDR3 protein. The sample lists approximately 730,000 distinct CDR3 sequences, about 33% occurring once. Germline V gives CDR1 SGHTA, CDR2 FQGNSA. The V end was cut by 4 bases, the J end by 10 bases, with 14 bases between. This CDR3 comprises 13 residues. This clonotype was observed a few times. No antigen is known for it. This specimen consisted of cultured PBMCs, obtained from culture after CMV antigen stimulation. The origin of this receptor is a human donor in good health (CMV status not recorded). Some clones in this sample may be carry-over from other donors' samples. The chain joins TRBV7-2 to TRBJ2-1; no clear D gene. CDR3 in DNA: TGTGCCAGCAGCTACGGACCCGCTGCCGAGCAGTTCTTC. Translated: CASSYGPAAEQFF.